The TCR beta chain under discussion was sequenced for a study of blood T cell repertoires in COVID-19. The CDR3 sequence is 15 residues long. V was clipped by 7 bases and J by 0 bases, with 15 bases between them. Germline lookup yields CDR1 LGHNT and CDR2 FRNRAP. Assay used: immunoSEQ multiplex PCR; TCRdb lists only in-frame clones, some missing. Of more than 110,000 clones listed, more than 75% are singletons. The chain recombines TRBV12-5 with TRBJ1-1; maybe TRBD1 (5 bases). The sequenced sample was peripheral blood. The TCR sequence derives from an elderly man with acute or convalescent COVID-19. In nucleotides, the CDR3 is TGTGCTAGTGCCTCGGGGGAATCGCTGAACACTGAAGCTTTCTTT. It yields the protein CASASGESLNTEAFF.